The 2 T cell receptor beta chains presented below share a single source sample, sequenced in a study of blood T cell repertoires in COVID-19. Repertoires were generated with immunoSEQ multiplex PCR, while TCRdb's copy carries only in-frame clones and drops some. In the table there are approximately 200,000 clones, about 85% of which are singletons. Material: PBMCs or T cells enriched from blood (not recorded which). These receptor sequences come from a middle-aged man who had recovered from COVID-19.

The rearrangement links TRBV11-2 to TRBJ1-1; D uncertain. Germline V lookup: CDR1 SGHAT, CDR2 FQNNGV. The CDR3 loop spans 14 amino acids. The V end lost 6 bases, the J end lost 1 base, and 12 bases lay between the germline ends. The CDR3 reads CASRHGTPNTEAFF. The CDR3 DNA reads as TGTGCCAGCAGGCATGGCACCCCGAACACTGAAGCTTTCTTT.

The chain is built from TRBV7-2 and TRBJ2-2, with 7 bases identical to TRBD1. The J segment lost 3 bases and the V segment lost 3 bases, leaving 7 bases of the junction unmatched. The germline V gene encodes CDR1 SGHTA and CDR2 FQGNSA. The CDR3 contains 16 residues. CDR3 in DNA: TGTGCCAGCAGCTTCAAGACAGGGTTTGACACCGGGGAGCTGTTTTTT. Its protein is CASSFKTGFDTGELFF.